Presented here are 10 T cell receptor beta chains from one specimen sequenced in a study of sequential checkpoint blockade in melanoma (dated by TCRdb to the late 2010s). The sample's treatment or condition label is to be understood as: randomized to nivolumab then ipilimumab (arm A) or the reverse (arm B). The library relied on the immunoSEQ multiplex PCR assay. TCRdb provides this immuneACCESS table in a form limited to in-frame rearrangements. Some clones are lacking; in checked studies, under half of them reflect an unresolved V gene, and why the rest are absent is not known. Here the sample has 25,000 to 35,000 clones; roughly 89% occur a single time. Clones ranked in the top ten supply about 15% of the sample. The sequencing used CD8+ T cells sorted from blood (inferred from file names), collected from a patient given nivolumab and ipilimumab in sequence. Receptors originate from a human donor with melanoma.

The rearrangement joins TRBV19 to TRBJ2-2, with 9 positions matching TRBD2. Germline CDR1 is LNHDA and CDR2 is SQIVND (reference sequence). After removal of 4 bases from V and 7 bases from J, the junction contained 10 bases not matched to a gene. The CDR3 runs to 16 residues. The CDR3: CASSNTAGGPIGELFF. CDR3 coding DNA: TGTGCCAGTAGTAACACCGCGGGGGGGCCTATCGGGGAGCTGTTTTTT.

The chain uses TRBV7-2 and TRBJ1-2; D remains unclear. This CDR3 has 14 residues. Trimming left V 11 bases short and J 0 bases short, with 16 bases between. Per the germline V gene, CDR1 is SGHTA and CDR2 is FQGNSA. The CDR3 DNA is TGTGCCGAAGAGGCAGTGAACTCTAACTATGGCTACACCTTC. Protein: CAEEAVNSNYGYTF.

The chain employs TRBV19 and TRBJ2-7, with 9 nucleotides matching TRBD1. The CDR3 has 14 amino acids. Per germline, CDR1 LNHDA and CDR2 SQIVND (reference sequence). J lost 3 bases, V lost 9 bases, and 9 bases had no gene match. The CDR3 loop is CASQLTGGIYEQYF. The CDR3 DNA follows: TGTGCCAGCCAACTTACAGGGGGCATCTACGAGCAGTACTTC.

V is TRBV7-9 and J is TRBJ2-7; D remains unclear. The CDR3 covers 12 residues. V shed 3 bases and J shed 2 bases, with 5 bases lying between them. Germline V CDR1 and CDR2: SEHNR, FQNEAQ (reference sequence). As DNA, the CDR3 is TGTGCCAGCAGCTTTGAGGCCTACGAGCAGTACGTC. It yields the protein CASSFEAYEQYV.

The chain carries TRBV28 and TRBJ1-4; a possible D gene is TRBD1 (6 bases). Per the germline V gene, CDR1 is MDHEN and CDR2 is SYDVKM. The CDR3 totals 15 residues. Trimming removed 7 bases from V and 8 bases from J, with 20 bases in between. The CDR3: CASTLQTGLQEKLFF. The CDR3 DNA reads TGTGCCAGCACCTTACAAACAGGGCTTCAGGAAAAACTGTTTTTT. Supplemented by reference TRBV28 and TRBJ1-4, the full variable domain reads DVKVTQSSRYLVKRTGEKVFLECVQDMDHENMFWYRQDPGLGLRLIYFSYDVKMKEKGDIPEGYSVSREKKERFSLILESASTNQTSMYLCASTLQTGLQEKLFFGSGTQLSVL.

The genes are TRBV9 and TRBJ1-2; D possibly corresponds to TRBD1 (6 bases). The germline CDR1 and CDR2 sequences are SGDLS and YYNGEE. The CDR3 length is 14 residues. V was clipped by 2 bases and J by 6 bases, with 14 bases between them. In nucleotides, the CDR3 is TGTGCCAGCAGCGTTTTTGCAGGGGCGAATGGCTACACCTTC. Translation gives CASSVFAGANGYTF.

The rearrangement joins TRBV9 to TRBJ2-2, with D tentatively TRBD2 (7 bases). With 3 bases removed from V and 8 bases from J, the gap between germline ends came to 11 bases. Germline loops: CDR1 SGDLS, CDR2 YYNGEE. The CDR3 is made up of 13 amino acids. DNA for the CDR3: TGTGCCAGCAGCGGAGGGGGGGCTGGGGAGCTGTTTTTT. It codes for CASSGGGAGELFF.

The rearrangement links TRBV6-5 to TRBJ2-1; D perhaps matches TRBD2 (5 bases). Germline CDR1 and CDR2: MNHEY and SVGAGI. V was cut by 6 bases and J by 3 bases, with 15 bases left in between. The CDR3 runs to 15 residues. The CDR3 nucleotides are TGTGCCAGCAGCCCATTAGAGGGAGACTACAATGAGCAGTTCTTC. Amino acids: CASSPLEGDYNEQFF.

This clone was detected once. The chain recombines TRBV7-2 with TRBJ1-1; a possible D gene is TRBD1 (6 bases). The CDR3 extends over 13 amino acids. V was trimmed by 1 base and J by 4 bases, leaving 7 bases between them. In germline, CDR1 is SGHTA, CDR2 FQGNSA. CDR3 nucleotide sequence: TGTGCCAGCAGCTTAGTACAGGGCACTGAAGCTTTCTTT. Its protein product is CASSLVQGTEAFF.

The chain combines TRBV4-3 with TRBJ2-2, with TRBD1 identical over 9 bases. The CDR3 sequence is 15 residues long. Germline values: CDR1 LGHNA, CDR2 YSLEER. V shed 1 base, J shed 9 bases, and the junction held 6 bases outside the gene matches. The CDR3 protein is CASSQGQGVTRELFF. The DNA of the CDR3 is TGCGCCAGCAGCCAAGGACAGGGGGTGACCAGGGAGCTGTTTTTT.